One and the same sample provided the 26 T cell receptor beta chains below, sequenced in a study of T cell responses to AZD1222 COVID-19 vaccine. Clones were sequenced by immunoSEQ multiplex PCR, and TCRdb holds only the in-frame ones, with some missing. This table has roughly 96,000 clones, roughly 88% appearing once. The source material was peripheral blood, sampled on day 0 of AZD1222 vaccination. Receptor source: an adult in good health.

The chain combines TRBV30 with TRBJ1-3; 9 nucleotides line up with TRBD1. V shed 8 bases, J shed 4 bases, and the junction held 3 bases outside the gene matches. CDR1 is GTSNPN and CDR2 is SVGIG in the germline V gene (reference sequence). The CDR3 runs 12 residues. This CDR3 reads CASGQGGNTIYF. The CDR3 DNA reads TGTGCCAGCGGACAGGGGGGAAACACCATATATTTT.

V usage is TRBV27 and J usage is TRBJ2-7; 8 nucleotides align to TRBD2. This CDR3 is built from 13 residues. Germline trimming cut 2 bases from V and 8 bases from J; bases unmatched to any gene: 5. The germline gives CDR1 MNHEY, CDR2 SMNVEV (reference sequence). The CDR3 sequence: CASSLPGLDQQYF. DNA for the CDR3: TGTGCCAGCAGTTTACCGGGACTAGACCAGCAGTACTTC.

V and J are TRBV6-4 and TRBJ2-7, with D possibly TRBD1 on 9 matching bases. Germline-derived CDR1 and CDR2 are MRHNA and SNTAGT. The CDR3 length is 18 residues. V was trimmed by 6 bases and J by 5 bases, leaving 29 bases between them. CDR3 nucleotides: TGTGCCAGCAGCGCTCGGGACAGGGTAAGGCGGGAGGCCCACGAGCAGTACTTC. Translated: CASSARDRVRREAHEQYF.

This clone was counted a single time. V gene TRBV3-1 (or the pseudogene TRBV3-2) combines with J gene TRBJ2-7; the D is unclear. V was cut by 4 bases and J by 5 bases, with 9 bases left in between. The CDR3 length is 12 residues. Germline CDR1 LGHDT, CDR2 YNNKEL (reference sequence). The chain's CDR3 is CASSPNGHEQYF. The CDR3 coding sequence is TGTGCCAGCAGCCCGAATGGGCACGAGCAGTACTTC.

This chain uses TRBV3-1 (or the pseudogene TRBV3-2) with TRBJ2-3; a weak D match, TRBD2 (6 bases). Per germline, CDR1 LGHDT and CDR2 YNNKEL (reference sequence). The CDR3 is made up of 13 amino acids. Trimming stripped 6 bases from V and 4 bases from J, with 11 bases between. DNA of the CDR3: TGTGCCAGCAGGGGGATAGCGGCAGATACGCAGTATTTT. Amino acid sequence: CASRGIAADTQYF.

This clone showed up just once. The rearrangement uses TRBV6-2 or TRBV6-3 and TRBJ1-3, with a possible D match to TRBD1 (6 bases). The V gene lost 6 bases and the J gene lost 3 bases, with 24 bases spanning the gap. This CDR3 is built from 18 residues. The germline CDR1 and CDR2 sequences are MNHEY and SVGEGT. In DNA, the CDR3 is TGTGCCAGCAGCCCAGCCCACGGCCCGGGACACCTTGGAAACACCATATATTTT. This encodes CASSPAHGPGHLGNTIYF.

This chain uses TRBV5-1 with TRBJ2-2; TRBD1 aligns across 11 bases. CDR3 length equals 15 residues. Germline trimming cut 3 bases from V and 4 bases from J; bases unmatched to any gene: 2. In germline, CDR1 is SGHRS, CDR2 YFSETQ. CDR3 nucleotide sequence: TGCGCCAGCAGCTCCGGGACAGGGGGCACCGGGGAGCTGTTTTTT. The encoded protein is CASSSGTGGTGELFF.

This clone was picked up one time. The CDR3 region is CSVEEAGHTGELFF. CDR3 bases: TGCAGCGTTGAAGAAGCGGGACACACCGGGGAGCTGTTTTTT. The rearrangement links TRBV29-1 to TRBJ2-2; the match to TRBD2 covers 7 bases. Unmatched junction bases numbered 1, after V lost 0 bases and J lost 3 bases. CDR1 and CDR2 from the germline V gene are SQVTM and ANQGSEA. There are 14 residues in the CDR3.

The rearrangement uses TRBV7-3 and TRBJ2-5, with D uncertain. V lost 0 bases, J lost 1 base, and 6 bases lay in between. This CDR3 contains 14 residues. Germline CDR1 is SGHTA and CDR2 is FQGTGA. The CDR3 loop is CASSLTAAQETQYF. CDR3 sequence (DNA): TGTGCCAGCAGCTTAACGGCAGCCCAAGAGACCCAGTACTTC.

The rearrangement links TRBV19 to TRBJ2-1; the match to TRBD2 covers 9 bases. The CDR3 loop spans 14 amino acids. Trimming at V came to 11 bases and at J to 8 bases, leaving 13 bases not matched to a gene. The germline gives CDR1 LNHDA, CDR2 SQIVND (reference sequence). The CDR3 loop reads CAVSGRRVIDEQFF. CDR3 in DNA: TGTGCCGTAAGCGGGAGGCGTGTTATCGATGAGCAGTTCTTC.

The chain links TRBV19 to TRBJ2-1; the D gene is possibly TRBD2 (6 bases). V was trimmed by 3 bases and J by 2 bases, leaving 11 bases between them. Germline V gene sequence: CDR1 LNHDA, CDR2 SQIVND (reference sequence). This CDR3 region has 15 residues. CDR3 residues: CASSMASATYNEQFF. The CDR3 DNA reads TGTGCCAGTAGTATGGCTAGCGCGACCTACAATGAGCAGTTCTTC.

The rearrangement links TRBV11-3 to TRBJ2-7; tentatively, D is TRBD1 (6 bases). The V end was cut by 5 bases, the J end by 1 base, with 9 bases between. CDR1 is SGHNT and CDR2 is YENEEA in the germline V gene. The CDR3 covers 13 residues. The CDR3 loop is CASSQDSSYEQYF. Written as DNA, the CDR3 is TGTGCCAGCAGCCAGGACAGTTCCTACGAGCAGTACTTC.

This chain links TRBV9 with TRBJ1-1; TRBD1 matches 8 bases. The V and J ends lost 0 bases and 5 bases, in that order; junction bases with no gene match: 6. The CDR3 extends over 15 amino acids. The germline gives CDR1 SGDLS, CDR2 YYNGEE. CDR3 sequence: CASSVGTGGRTEAFF. The CDR3, as DNA: TGTGCCAGCAGCGTAGGAACAGGGGGTCGGACTGAAGCTTTCTTT.

This chain links TRBV18 with TRBJ2-7, with TRBD1 as a possible D gene (6 bases). CDR3 length equals 14 residues. The germline V and J ends were trimmed by 3 bases and 3 bases, with 12 bases remaining between them. Per germline, CDR1 KGHSH and CDR2 LQKENI. The CDR3 reads CASSPDRRFYEQYF. The CDR3 DNA follows: TGTGCCAGCTCACCGGACAGACGCTTCTACGAGCAGTACTTC.

The chain carries TRBV19 and TRBJ2-1, with D possibly TRBD1 on 6 matching bases. Between the trimmed V and J ends, which lost 8 bases and 7 bases, there was a span of 12 bases. The CDR3 length is 12 residues. Germline V lookup: CDR1 LNHDA, CDR2 SQIVND (reference sequence). CDR3 sequence reads: CASGDTINEQFF. The DNA of the CDR3 is TGTGCCAGTGGGGACACTATTAATGAGCAGTTCTTC.

The rearrangement joins TRBV4-1 to TRBJ1-1, with D possibly TRBD1 on 6 matching bases. The length of the CDR3 is 16 residues. Trimming pared 2 bases from V and 0 bases from J, leaving 13 bases between. The germline V gene encodes CDR1 MGHRA and CDR2 YSYEKL. In DNA, the CDR3 is TGCGCCAGCAGCCAAACTGTCGGACAGTTGAACACTGAAGCTTTCTTT. This sequence encodes CASSQTVGQLNTEAFF.

V gene TRBV10-3 combines with J gene TRBJ1-3; maybe TRBD1 (6 bases). The CDR3 length is 14 residues. Per germline, CDR1 ENHRY and CDR2 SYGVKD. The V and J ends lost 7 bases and 0 bases respectively, with 10 bases between them. The CDR3 loop is CAITGTTSGNTIYF. CDR3 bases: TGTGCCATCACCGGGACAACCTCTGGAAACACCATATATTTT.

This clone occurred once. The DNA for the CDR3 is TGTGCCAGCAGACAGGGGGAATATCAGCCCCAGCATTTT. Residues: CASRQGEYQPQHF. This chain uses TRBV25-1 with TRBJ1-5; 8 nucleotides align to TRBD1. Germline assignment: CDR1 MGHDK and CDR2 SYGVNS. This CDR3 is 13 amino acids long. J gave up 5 bases and V 6 bases, and 3 bases lay outside the gene matches.

The rearrangement uses TRBV28 and TRBJ1-6; D is unclear. The CDR3 consists of 11 residues. CDR1 and CDR2 (germline): MDHEN, SYDVKM. With 3 bases removed from V and 9 bases from J, the gap between germline ends came to 3 bases. The CDR3 DNA follows: TGTGCCAGCAGTTTTTCTTCACCCCTCCACTTT. Amino acids: CASSFSSPLHF.

As DNA, the CDR3 is TGTGCTAGTGGCAAAGGACAGTCGTTCACCGGGGAGCTGTTTTTT. It specifies CASGKGQSFTGELFF. This sequence joins TRBV12-5 and TRBJ2-2; tentative D call: TRBD1 (6 bases). The CDR3 length is 15 residues. The V end was cut by 6 bases, the J end by 4 bases, with 15 bases between. In germline, CDR1 is LGHNT, CDR2 FRNRAP.

This chain uses TRBV7-9 with TRBJ2-1; no definite D call. Germline CDR1 reads SEHNR; CDR2 reads FQNEAQ (reference sequence). V lost 4 bases and J 9 bases, leaving 7 bases between the germline ends. The CDR3 covers 11 residues. The CDR3 bases are TGTGCCAGCAGCTCTCCGGGTGAGCAGTTCTTC. Encoded protein: CASSSPGEQFF.

This sequence joins TRBV28 and TRBJ2-7; 8 bases map to TRBD1. The CDR3 has 16 residues. Germline CDR1 is MDHEN and CDR2 is SYDVKM. Trimming at V came to 4 bases and at J to 6 bases, leaving 14 bases not matched to a gene. As DNA, the CDR3 is TGTGCCAGCAGTTCCCCACGGGCAGGGGGCTGGGTCGAGCAGTACTTC. It is translated as CASSSPRAGGWVEQYF.

This clone was detected only once. The chain uses TRBV18 and TRBJ1-4, with a weak D call TRBD1 (5 bases). Trimming shortened V by 3 bases and J by 8 bases, and 19 bases separated the two germline ends. Germline CDR1 reads KGHSH; CDR2 reads LQKENI. CDR3 length: 16 amino acids. CDR3 coding DNA: TGTGCCAGCTCACCGGCGGTAAGGGGATGGGAAGAAAAACTGTTTTTT. This sequence encodes CASSPAVRGWEEKLFF.

This clone was observed once. J is TRBJ1-1 and V is TRBV6-1; D is undetermined. The CDR3 loop spans 13 amino acids. Germline lookup yields CDR1 MNHNS and CDR2 SASEGT. V gave up 3 bases and J gave up 4 bases, with 9 bases separating them. CDR3 protein: CASSDQWGTEAFF. For the CDR3, the DNA is TGTGCCAGCAGTGACCAGTGGGGCACTGAAGCTTTCTTT.

The rearrangement uses TRBV27 and TRBJ1-2; no firm D call. Trimming shortened V by 3 bases and J by 5 bases, and 13 bases separated the two germline ends. The CDR3 is 14 amino acids. Germline CDR1 reads MNHEY; CDR2 reads SMNVEV (reference sequence). CDR3 DNA: TGTGCCAGCAGTTTGGCCAGACCCCCATATGGCTACACCTTC. Amino acid sequence: CASSLARPPYGYTF.

The chain couples TRBV28 to TRBJ2-1, with 11 bases aligning to TRBD2. Germline CDR1 reads MDHEN; CDR2 reads SYDVKM. The CDR3 is made up of 15 amino acids. Germline trimming cut 6 bases from V and 7 bases from J; bases unmatched to any gene: 8. CDR3 bases: TGTGCCAGCAGCTCTACTAGCGGGAGTTATAATGAGCAGTTCTTC. This encodes CASSSTSGSYNEQFF.